The 24 T cell receptor beta chains below all came from one sample that was sequenced in a study of shared clonotypes between healthy human individuals. Produced via immunoSEQ multiplex PCR; TCRdb's table is partial and in-frame only. This sample has a few million clones, with about 90% found just once. The specimen was naive CD4+ T cells from PBMCs. Subset described: CD45RA+ positively selected. The receptors stem from a young man in good health. Some clones in this sample may be carry-over from other donors' samples.

The chain links TRBV5-1 to TRBJ2-1; TRBD1 matches at 9 bases. V shed 4 bases, J shed 9 bases, and the junction held 8 bases outside the gene matches. The V gene's germline CDR1 is SGHRS and CDR2 YFSETQ. The CDR3 covers 14 residues. The CDR3 reads CASSATGGESEQFF. For the CDR3, the DNA is TGCGCCAGCAGCGCGACAGGGGGAGAATCTGAGCAGTTCTTC. The entire variable domain, with the rest obtained from reference TRBV5-1 and TRBJ2-1, is as follows: KAGVTQTPRYLIKTRGQQVTLSCSPISGHRSVSWYQQTPGQGLQFLFEYFSETQRNKGNFPGRFSGRQFSNSRSEMNVSTLELGDSALYLCASSATGGESEQFFGPGTRLTVL.

A single count supports this clone. This chain connects TRBV28 to TRBJ2-1; TRBD2 agrees at 10 bases. Per germline, CDR1 MDHEN and CDR2 SYDVKM. J gave up 10 bases and V 3 bases, and 9 bases lay outside the gene matches. The CDR3 is 15 amino acids. The CDR3 spells CASSLSPSGSKEQFF. The CDR3 DNA sequence: TGTGCCAGCAGTTTGTCCCCTAGCGGGAGCAAGGAGCAGTTCTTC.

V gene TRBV21-1 combines with J gene TRBJ2-1. TRBV21-1 is a pseudogene locus. The CDR3 loop spans 19 amino acids. CDR3 protein: CASTPRTVVVRHPPWEQFF. CDR3 sequence (DNA): TGTGCCAGCACTCCTCGGACCGTGGTGGTGCGTCACCCCCCTTGGGAGCAGTTCTTC.

The rearrangement links TRBV7-8 to TRBJ2-3; 7 bases match TRBD2. V was clipped by 2 bases and J by 5 bases; unmatched bases: 10. CDR1 SGHVS and CDR2 FQNEAQ come from the germline V gene. This CDR3 spans 16 amino acids. The CDR3 protein is CASSLWSGMEGDTQYF. DNA of the CDR3: TGTGCCAGCAGCTTATGGAGCGGGATGGAGGGAGATACGCAGTATTTT. The whole variable domain, filled in from reference TRBV7-8 and TRBJ2-3, reads GAGVSQSPRYKVAKRGQDVALRCDPISGHVSLFWYQQALGQGPEFLTYFQNEAQLDKSGLPSDRFFAERPEGSVSTLKIQRTQQEDSAVYLCASSLWSGMEGDTQYFGPGTRLTVL.

The chain links TRBV28 to TRBJ1-1; 9 bases line up with TRBD1. The CDR3 length is 15 residues. V lost 5 bases and J lost 3; bases outside the gene matches: 7. Germline V lookup: CDR1 MDHEN, CDR2 SYDVKM. The CDR3 sequence: CASSKQGALDTEAFF. CDR3 nucleotides: TGTGCCAGCAGTAAACAGGGGGCTCTCGACACTGAAGCTTTCTTT.

V usage is TRBV28 and J usage is TRBJ2-1; 8 positions match TRBD1. Unmatched junction bases numbered 8, after V lost 7 bases and J lost 0 bases. Germline V CDR1 and CDR2: MDHEN, SYDVKM. This CDR3 spans 16 amino acids. CDR3 in amino acids: CASNWAGTGSYNEQFF. The CDR3 DNA is TGTGCCAGCAACTGGGCCGGGACAGGCTCCTACAATGAGCAGTTCTTC.

CDR3 DNA: TGTGCCAGCAGTGACGGGCTGGGGGGCTACACCTTC. It encodes CASSDGLGGYTF. This chain connects TRBV6-1 to TRBJ1-2; no clear D gene. Per the germline V gene, CDR1 is MNHNS and CDR2 is SASEGT. This CDR3 has 12 residues. The V and J ends lost 3 bases and 8 bases respectively, with 10 bases between them.

The chain employs TRBV28 and TRBJ2-7; no firm D call. The CDR3 is 11 residues long. The germline gives CDR1 MDHEN, CDR2 SYDVKM. V was trimmed by 1 base and J by 8 bases, leaving 6 bases between them. CDR3 DNA sequence: TGTGCCAGCAGTTTATCCCGCCAGCAGTACTTC. The encoded protein is CASSLSRQQYF.

The J gene is TRBJ2-1, the V gene TRBV29-1, with D uncertain. The germline V gene has CDR1 SQVTM and CDR2 ANQGSEA. Trimming left V 4 bases short and J 6 bases short, with 19 bases between. This CDR3 has 15 residues. The CDR3 region has the DNA TGCAGCGTTGCCCCCGGAATTGAGGCCTTCAATGAGCAGTTCTTC. Translated, it gives CSVAPGIEAFNEQFF.

This chain joins TRBV4-2 and TRBJ2-1; D is unclear. This CDR3 region has 13 residues. Germline values: CDR1 LGHNA, CDR2 YNFKEQ. The V and J ends lost 1 base and 10 bases respectively, with 11 bases between them. The CDR3 DNA sequence: TGTGCCAGCAGCCAAGGCTTTATAGAAGAGCAGTTCTTC. Its protein is CASSQGFIEEQFF.

This chain uses TRBV5-4 with TRBJ2-3; 11 bases are shared with TRBD2. From germline, CDR1 is SGHNT and CDR2 YYREEE (reference sequence). CDR3 length: 17 residues. Unmatched junction bases numbered 5, after V lost 0 bases and J lost 2 bases. The CDR3 reads CASSLAPGLADTDTQYF. DNA of the CDR3: TGTGCCAGCAGCTTGGCCCCGGGACTAGCGGACACAGATACGCAGTATTTT. The full variable domain, in which reference TRBV5-4 and TRBJ2-3 provide the parts outside the CDR3, is ETGVTQSPTHLIKTRGQQVTLRCSSQSGHNTVSWYQQALGQGPQFIFQYYREEENGRGNFPPRFSGLQFPNYSSELNVNALELDDSALYLCASSLAPGLADTDTQYFGPGTRLTVL.

The V gene is TRBV18, the J gene TRBJ1-4; weak D call: TRBD1 (6 bases). Germline V gene sequence: CDR1 KGHSH, CDR2 LQKENI. This CDR3 spans 15 amino acids. The ends were cut back, 1 base at V and 6 bases at J, with 12 bases in the middle. This CDR3 is CASSPQQGIDEKLFF. The CDR3 DNA sequence: TGTGCCAGCTCACCACAACAGGGTATTGATGAAAAACTGTTTTTT.

V usage is TRBV6-6 and J usage is TRBJ2-3, with 7 bases that match TRBD2. V shed 6 bases, J shed 0 bases, and the junction held 3 bases outside the gene matches. This CDR3 region has 14 residues. Germline CDR1 MNHNY, CDR2 SVGAGI (reference sequence). CDR3 nucleotide sequence: TGTGCCAGCAGGCGGGAGAAGAGCACAGATACGCAGTATTTT. Translated, it gives CASRREKSTDTQYF.

This clone was seen a single time. This rearrangement joins TRBV27 to TRBJ2-1, with D possibly being TRBD1 (6 bases). Deletions cut 6 bases from V and 3 bases from J, with 12 bases between. Germline CDR1 MNHEY, CDR2 SMNVEV (reference sequence). This CDR3 comprises 14 residues. The DNA for the CDR3 is TGTGCCAGCAGCAGGGGTCAATTCTACAATGAGCAGTTCTTC. Amino acids: CASSRGQFYNEQFF.

V and J are TRBV4-1 and TRBJ2-7; 9 bases match TRBD2. Germline V gene lookup returns CDR1 MGHRA and CDR2 YSYEKL. The CDR3 contains 15 residues. The J segment lost 6 bases and the V segment lost 1 base, leaving 7 bases of the junction unmatched. The CDR3 reads CASSQVLAGRVEQYF. CDR3 nucleotide sequence: TGCGCCAGCAGCCAAGTCCTAGCGGGAAGGGTCGAGCAGTACTTC.

The chain has TRBV2 and TRBJ1-1; TRBD1 matches at 8 bases. The trim removed 8 bases at V and 1 base at J, leaving 12 bases unmatched. This CDR3 comprises 16 residues. CDR1 is SNHLY and CDR2 is FYNNEI in the germline V gene. The CDR3 spells CASERQGAGRNTEAFF. In DNA, the CDR3 is TGTGCCAGCGAGAGGCAGGGGGCTGGCAGGAACACTGAAGCTTTCTTT.

This clone occurred once. J is TRBJ2-5 and V is TRBV7-6, with D hard to call. V was shortened by 5 bases and J by 5 bases, with 15 bases between the two germline ends. Per the germline V gene, CDR1 is SGHVS and CDR2 is FNYEAQ. CDR3 size: 14 residues. The CDR3 is CASSTTSYLETQYF. The CDR3 nucleotides are TGTGCCAGCAGCACCACATCCTATCTGGAGACCCAGTACTTC.

This clone was observed a single time. This sample also contains other DNA sequences that code for the same CDR3. The rearrangement uses TRBV6-5 and TRBJ2-7; 9 bases are shared with TRBD1. The CDR3 runs 15 residues. V gave up 5 bases and J gave up 1 base; unmatched junction bases: 6. Per germline, CDR1 MNHEY and CDR2 SVGAGI. The CDR3 spells CASSRSGTGSYEQYF. The CDR3 DNA follows: TGTGCCAGCAGTAGATCCGGGACAGGGTCCTACGAGCAGTACTTC.

This clone has only a few counts. The same CDR3 arises from other DNA sequences in this sample as well. This chain connects TRBV28 to TRBJ2-1; 8 nucleotides match TRBD2. The trim removed 5 bases at V and 0 bases at J, leaving 3 bases unmatched. The germline V gene encodes CDR1 MDHEN and CDR2 SYDVKM. This CDR3 is 15 amino acids long. The CDR3 DNA is TGTGCCAGCAGTCCGGGGGGGAGCTCCTACAATGAGCAGTTCTTC. Protein product: CASSPGGSSYNEQFF.

Notes on this clone: The junction does not match germline at one end; this may be a read error. The chain uses TRBV7-9 and TRBJ2-7; D remains ambiguous. This CDR3 is built from 15 residues. The germline V gene encodes CDR1 SEHNR and CDR2 FQNEAQ (reference sequence). The CDR3 protein is CASSLALGPRSSLLF. DNA for the CDR3: TGTGCCAGCAGCTTAGCGCTCGGGCCTCGTTCGAGCCTTCTTTTC.

V usage is TRBV6-6 and J usage is TRBJ2-7; TRBD1 matches at 9 bases. Germline CDR1 MNHNY, CDR2 SVGAGI (reference sequence). The CDR3 contains 16 residues. Germline trimming cut 6 bases from V and 3 bases from J; bases unmatched to any gene: 12. The DNA of the CDR3 is TGTGCCAGCAGAGGACAGGGGACCGGTCTAGGCTACGAGCAGTACTTC. Translation gives CASRGQGTGLGYEQYF.

There are a few counts of this clone. Other DNA sequences in the same sample also yield this CDR3. The J gene is TRBJ1-5, the V gene TRBV18; TRBD1 might be the D (5 bases). Germline lookup yields CDR1 KGHSH and CDR2 LQKENI. This CDR3 contains 15 residues. With 0 bases removed from V and 4 bases from J, the gap between germline ends came to 10 bases. CDR3 coding DNA: TGTGCCAGCTCACCACCAGGGACCAGTAATCAGCCCCAGCATTTT. This gives the protein CASSPPGTSNQPQHF. The whole variable domain, filled in from reference TRBV18 and TRBJ1-5, reads NAGVMQNPRHLVRRRGQEARLRCSPMKGHSHVYWYRQLPEEGLKFMVYLQKENIIDESGMPKERFSAEFPKEGPSILRIQQVVRGDSAAYFCASSPPGTSNQPQHFGDGTRLSIL.

The rearrangement links TRBV18 to TRBJ2-7, with 9 bases that match TRBD1. The germline CDR1 and CDR2 sequences are KGHSH and LQKENI. With 4 bases clipped from V and 3 bases from J, the junction kept 7 bases outside the gene matches. The CDR3 is 15 residues long. The CDR3, as DNA: TGTGCCAGCTCACAGGGACAGGGAACGTTCTACGAGCAGTACTTC. Translating gives CASSQGQGTFYEQYF.

The chain's CDR3 is CASSQVGAGTSPLHF. The CDR3 DNA follows: TGCGCCAGCAGCCAGGTGGGAGCGGGGACTTCACCCCTCCACTTT. The chain combines TRBV4-3 with TRBJ1-6; a possible D gene is TRBD1 (5 bases). This CDR3 is 15 amino acids long. CDR1 and CDR2 from the germline V gene are LGHNA and YSLEER. The V gene lost 3 bases and the J gene lost 9 bases, with 15 bases spanning the gap.